This T cell receptor beta chain comes out of a study of beta chain features in type 1 diabetes (dated by TCRdb to the late 2010s). General notes on the study: Mean age, gender distribution, total cell number and subset yield were not different between patients and healthy donors. Whereas all 30 or so donors provided naive and central memory subsets, regulatory and stem cell-like memory subsets were isolated from just 8 patients and roughly eight healthy donors. A total of roughly 99 million sorted cells were examined across all samples, and the number of cells per subset was strongly correlated with RNA yield. In the study, TCRB repertoires of sorted circulating CD4+ T cell subsets from recently diagnosed type 1 diabetes patients were compared with those of matched healthy donors. Broader findings and caveats from the paper: At VDJ recombination sites, patients with type 1 diabetes made fewer insertions and deleted more nucleotides, a pattern implying thymic rearrangement abnormalities. Naive, central memory and regulatory TCRB repertoires appeared to be more alike among patients than among healthy donors. Shorter templates might be favored by PCR, yet because patient and control samples were amplified and corrected together, any such skew would affect both groups equally. HLA sub-analyses involved small numbers of individuals, so any influence of HLA type on TCRB rearrangement remained unresolved. Because cDNA was sequenced instead of genomic DNA, highly expressing activated cells could be over-represented, though the groups showed no difference in activation or CD3 levels. In all four CD4+ subsets, TCRB CDR3 length was moderately but significantly shorter in type 1 diabetes patients.

V drops 1 base and J drops 6 bases, leaving 8 bases in between. CDR1 SEHNR and CDR2 FQNEAQ were looked up in the germline V gene (reference sequence). Taken from cysteine to phenylalanine, the CDR3 has 13 residues. Just the 39-base CDR3 DNA is kept, in frame starting at base 1. From each donor, a single peripheral blood sample of about 100 mL on average was drawn into heparinised tubes. A BD FACSAria II was used to sort naive, central memory, regulatory and stem cell-like memory CD4+ T cells with a panel that included CD45RO, CCR7, CD25, CD127, CD95 and CD27. Purity was above 95% for every sorted population. PBMCs were separated immediately by Lymphoprep density gradient centrifugation and were stained directly, without being cultured. So that batch effects would be minimized, each experiment stained and sorted samples in pairs, pairing one healthy donor with one patient. The High Capacity cDNA Reverse Transcription Kit was used to reverse transcribe all of the isolated RNA, meaning that expressed TCRB transcripts were what got sequenced. Deep immunoSEQ sequencing was applied to naive, central memory and regulatory T cell samples, giving an average of roughly 3.5 million total reads per sample. Sorted cells were lysed in RLT buffer and RNA was extracted with DNase-treated RNeasy Micro or Mini kits, depending on cell number. To prevent cross-contamination, each cell subset was processed individually, whereas patient and healthy donor samples were processed jointly. Using the immunoSEQ multiplex PCR, TCRB sequences were amplified from cDNA into 87-bp fragments spanning the CDR3 region. Amplicons were sequenced on the Illumina HiSeq platform. The original methods were these. Synthetic template baselines were used to correct PCR bias computationally, reads within Hamming distance 2 were collapsed together, and singletons that could not be merged were discarded. Reads were aligned against IMGT so that V, D and J genes, CDR3 length and insertions or deletions at six rearrangement sites could be assigned. Within each subset, clonotype counts were normalized to the number of sorted cells before true diversity and Gini coefficients were calculated with the tcR R package. Repertoire sharing was quantified using the overlap coefficient calculated on TCRB nucleotide sequences. Out-of-frame TCRB sequences from naive cells were analyzed to stand in for the pre-selection repertoire. The table comes from immuneACCESS by way of TCRdb, which keeps in-frame sequences with V and J called. Part of the clones is missing from these tables; in studies checked, under half for an unresolved V gene and the rest for unknown reasons. V, J and clone size derive from that table, while D and trimming were established from the DNA sequence. For this sample there are 230,000 or so clones; approximately 16% appear just once. 0.07% to 0.095% of the sample is held by the ten biggest clonotypes.

For this clone: Its antigen remains unidentified. Per-nucleotide qualities are absent, and no much larger clonotype sits a single base away.

Sequenced input: naive CD4+ T cells from blood. The cell subset or site label for this specimen denotes: true naive CD4+ T cells. The origin of this receptor is a man aged 25 to 40 with type 1 diabetes. The sequence links TRBV7-9 to TRBJ2-3, with an unclear D gene assignment. The nucleotide sequence is given as TGTGCCAGCAGCTTAGTTGCCCAGGATACGCAGTATTTT. Translated, it gives CASSLVAQDTQYF.